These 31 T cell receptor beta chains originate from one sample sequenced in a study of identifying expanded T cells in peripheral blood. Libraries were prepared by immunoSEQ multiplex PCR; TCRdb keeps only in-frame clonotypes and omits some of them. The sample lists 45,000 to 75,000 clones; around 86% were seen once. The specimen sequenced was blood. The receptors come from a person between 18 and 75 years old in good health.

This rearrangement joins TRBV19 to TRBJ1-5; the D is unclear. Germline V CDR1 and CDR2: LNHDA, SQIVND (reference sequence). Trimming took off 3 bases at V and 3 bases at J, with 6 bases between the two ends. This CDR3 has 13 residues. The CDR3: CASSIGHNQPQHF. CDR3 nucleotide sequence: TGTGCCAGTAGTATCGGGCACAATCAGCCCCAGCATTTT.

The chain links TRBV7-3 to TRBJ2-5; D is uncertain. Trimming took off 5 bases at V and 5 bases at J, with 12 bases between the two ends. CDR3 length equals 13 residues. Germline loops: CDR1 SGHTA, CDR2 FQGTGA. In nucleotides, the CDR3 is TGTGCCAGCAGCAGGAGTTTAGTGGAGACCCAGTACTTC. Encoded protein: CASSRSLVETQYF.

The CDR3 bases are TGTGCCAGCAGCTTACAGGGCCTGAACACCGGGGAGCTGTTTTTT. It specifies CASSLQGLNTGELFF. V gene TRBV7-8 combines with J gene TRBJ2-2; TRBD1 is a possible D gene (5 bases). The CDR3 contains 15 residues. Per the germline V gene, CDR1 is SGHVS and CDR2 is FQNEAQ. V was shortened by 2 bases and J by 1 base, with 8 bases between the two germline ends.

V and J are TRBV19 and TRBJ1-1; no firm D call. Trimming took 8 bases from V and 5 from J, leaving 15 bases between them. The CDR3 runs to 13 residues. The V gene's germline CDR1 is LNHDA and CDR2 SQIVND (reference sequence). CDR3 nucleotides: TGTGCCAGTTCGGAGGGCTCTGGGACTGAAGCTTTCTTT. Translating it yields CASSEGSGTEAFF.

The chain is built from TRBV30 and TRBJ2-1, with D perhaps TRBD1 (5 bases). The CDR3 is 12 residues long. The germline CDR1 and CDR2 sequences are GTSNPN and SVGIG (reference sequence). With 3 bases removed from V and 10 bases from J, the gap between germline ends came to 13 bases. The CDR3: CAWRQGFWEQFF. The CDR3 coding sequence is TGTGCCTGGAGGCAGGGTTTTTGGGAGCAGTTCTTC.

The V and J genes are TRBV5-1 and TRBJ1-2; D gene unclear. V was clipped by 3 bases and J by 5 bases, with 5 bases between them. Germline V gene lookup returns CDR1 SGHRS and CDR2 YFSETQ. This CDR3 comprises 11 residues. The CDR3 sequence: CASSSFYGYTF. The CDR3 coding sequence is TGCGCCAGCAGCTCCTTTTATGGCTACACCTTC.

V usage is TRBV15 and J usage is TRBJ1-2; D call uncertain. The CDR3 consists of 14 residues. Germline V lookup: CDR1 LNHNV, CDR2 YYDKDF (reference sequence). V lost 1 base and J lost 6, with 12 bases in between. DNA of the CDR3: TGTGCCACCAGCAGAGGGCAGGCGTTACATGGCTACACCTTC. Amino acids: CATSRGQALHGYTF.

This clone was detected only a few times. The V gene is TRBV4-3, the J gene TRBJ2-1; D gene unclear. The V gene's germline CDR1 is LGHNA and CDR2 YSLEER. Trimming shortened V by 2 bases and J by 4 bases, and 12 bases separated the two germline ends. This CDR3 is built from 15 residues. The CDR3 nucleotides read TGCGCCAGCAGCCAACTAGGAGTGGGGTACAATGAGCAGTTCTTC. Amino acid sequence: CASSQLGVGYNEQFF.

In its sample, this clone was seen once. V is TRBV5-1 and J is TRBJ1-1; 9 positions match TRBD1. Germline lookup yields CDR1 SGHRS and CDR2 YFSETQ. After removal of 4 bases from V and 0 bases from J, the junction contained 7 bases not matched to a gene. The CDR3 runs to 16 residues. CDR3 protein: CASSPGTGPMNTEAFF. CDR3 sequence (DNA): TGCGCCAGCAGCCCGGGGACAGGGCCCATGAACACTGAAGCTTTCTTT.

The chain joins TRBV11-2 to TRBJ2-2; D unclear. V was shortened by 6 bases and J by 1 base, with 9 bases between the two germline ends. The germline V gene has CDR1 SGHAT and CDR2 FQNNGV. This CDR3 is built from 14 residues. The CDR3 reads CASSRNRNTGELFF. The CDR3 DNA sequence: TGTGCCAGCAGTCGCAATCGGAACACCGGGGAGCTGTTTTTT.

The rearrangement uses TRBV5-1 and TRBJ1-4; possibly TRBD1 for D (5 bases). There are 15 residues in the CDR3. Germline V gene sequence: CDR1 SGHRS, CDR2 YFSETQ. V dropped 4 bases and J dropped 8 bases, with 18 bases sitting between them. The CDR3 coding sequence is TGCGCCAGCAGCCCTGGGGACGGTCAAGGGGAAAAACTGTTTTTT. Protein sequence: CASSPGDGQGEKLFF.

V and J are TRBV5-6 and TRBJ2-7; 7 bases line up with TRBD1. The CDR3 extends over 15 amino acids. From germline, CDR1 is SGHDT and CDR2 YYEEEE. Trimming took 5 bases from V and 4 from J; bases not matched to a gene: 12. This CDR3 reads CASSLYSPRGYEQYF. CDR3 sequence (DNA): TGTGCCAGCAGTTTATACAGTCCCAGGGGGTACGAGCAGTACTTC. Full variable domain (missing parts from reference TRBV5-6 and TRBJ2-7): DAGVTQSPTHLIKTRGQQVTLRCSPKSGHDTVSWYQQALGQGPQFIFQYYEEEERQRGNFPDRFSGHQFPNYSSELNVNALLLGDSALYLCASSLYSPRGYEQYFGPGTRLTVT.

CDR3 sequence reads: CASSPRSPGGGTYNEQFF. The CDR3 bases are TGTGCCAGCTCACCACGATCCCCGGGAGGAGGGACCTACAATGAGCAGTTCTTC. The chain combines TRBV18 with TRBJ2-1, with 7 positions matching TRBD2. Germline-derived CDR1 and CDR2 are KGHSH and LQKENI. Trimming cost V 1 base and J 2 bases; bases outside gene matches: 11. This CDR3 spans 18 amino acids.

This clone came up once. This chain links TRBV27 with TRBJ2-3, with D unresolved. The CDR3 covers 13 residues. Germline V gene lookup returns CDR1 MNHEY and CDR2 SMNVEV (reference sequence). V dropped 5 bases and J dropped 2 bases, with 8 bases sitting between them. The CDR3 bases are TGTGCCAGCAGTGAATCCTACACAGATACGCAGTATTTT. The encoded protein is CASSESYTDTQYF.

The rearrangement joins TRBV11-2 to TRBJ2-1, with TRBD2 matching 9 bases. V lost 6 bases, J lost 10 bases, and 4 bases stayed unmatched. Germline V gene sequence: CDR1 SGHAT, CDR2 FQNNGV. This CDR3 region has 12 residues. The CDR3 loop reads CASRFSGGEQFF. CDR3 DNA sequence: TGTGCCAGCAGGTTTAGCGGGGGAGAGCAGTTCTTC.

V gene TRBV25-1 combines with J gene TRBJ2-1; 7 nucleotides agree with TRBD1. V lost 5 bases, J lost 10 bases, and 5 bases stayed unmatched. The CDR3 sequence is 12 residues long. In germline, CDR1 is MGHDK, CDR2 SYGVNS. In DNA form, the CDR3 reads TGTGCCAGCAGTAAAGGGACAGAAGAGCAGTTCTTC. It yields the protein CASSKGTEEQFF.

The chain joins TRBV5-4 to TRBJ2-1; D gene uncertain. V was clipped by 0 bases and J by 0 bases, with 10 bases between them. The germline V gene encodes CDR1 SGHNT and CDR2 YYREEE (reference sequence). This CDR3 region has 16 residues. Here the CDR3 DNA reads TGTGCCAGCAGCTTGGACGGTAGTCCCTCCTACAATGAGCAGTTCTTC. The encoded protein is CASSLDGSPSYNEQFF.

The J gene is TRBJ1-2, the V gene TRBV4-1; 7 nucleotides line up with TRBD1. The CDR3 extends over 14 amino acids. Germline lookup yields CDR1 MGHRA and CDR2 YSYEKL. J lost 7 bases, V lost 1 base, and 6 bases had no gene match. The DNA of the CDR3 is TGCGCCAGCAGCCAAGGCCGGGACAGAGGTGGCTACACCTTC. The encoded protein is CASSQGRDRGGYTF.

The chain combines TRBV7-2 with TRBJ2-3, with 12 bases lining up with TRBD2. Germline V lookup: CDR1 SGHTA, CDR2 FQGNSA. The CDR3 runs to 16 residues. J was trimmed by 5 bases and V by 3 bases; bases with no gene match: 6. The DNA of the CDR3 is TGTGCCAGCAGCTTCACTAGCGGGAGGTCAGGAGATACGCAGTATTTT. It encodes CASSFTSGRSGDTQYF.

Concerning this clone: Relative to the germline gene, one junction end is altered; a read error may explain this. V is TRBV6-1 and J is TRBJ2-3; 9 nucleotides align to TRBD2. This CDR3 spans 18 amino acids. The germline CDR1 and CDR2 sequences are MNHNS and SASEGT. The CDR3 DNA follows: TGTGCCAGCAGGGAAGAACGCGGGGGGGCTCCGACCACAGATACGCAGTATTTT. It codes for CASREERGGAPTTDTQYF.

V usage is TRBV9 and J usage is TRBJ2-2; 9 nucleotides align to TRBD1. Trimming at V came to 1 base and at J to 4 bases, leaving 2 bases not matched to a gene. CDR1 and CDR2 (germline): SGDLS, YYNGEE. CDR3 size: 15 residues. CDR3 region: CASSVWDRATGELFF. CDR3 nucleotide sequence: TGTGCCAGCAGCGTATGGGACAGGGCCACCGGGGAGCTGTTTTTT.

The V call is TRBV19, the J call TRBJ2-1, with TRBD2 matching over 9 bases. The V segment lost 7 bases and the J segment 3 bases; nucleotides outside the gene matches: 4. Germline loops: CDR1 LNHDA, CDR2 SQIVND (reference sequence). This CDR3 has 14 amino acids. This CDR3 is CASNSGSDYNEQFF. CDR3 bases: TGTGCCAGTAATAGCGGGAGTGACTACAATGAGCAGTTCTTC.

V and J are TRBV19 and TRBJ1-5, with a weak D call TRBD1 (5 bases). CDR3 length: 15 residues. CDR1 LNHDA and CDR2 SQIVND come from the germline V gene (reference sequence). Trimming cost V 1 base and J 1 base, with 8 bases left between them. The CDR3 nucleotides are TGTGCCAGTAGTATAGCCAGGGCCAGCAATCAGCCCCAGCATTTT. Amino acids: CASSIARASNQPQHF.

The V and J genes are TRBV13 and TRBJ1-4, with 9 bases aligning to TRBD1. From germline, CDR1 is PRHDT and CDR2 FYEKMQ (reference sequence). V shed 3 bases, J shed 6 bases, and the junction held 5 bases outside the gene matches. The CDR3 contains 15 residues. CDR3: CASSFGQGKDEKLFF. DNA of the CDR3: TGTGCCAGCAGCTTCGGACAGGGGAAGGATGAAAAACTGTTTTTT.

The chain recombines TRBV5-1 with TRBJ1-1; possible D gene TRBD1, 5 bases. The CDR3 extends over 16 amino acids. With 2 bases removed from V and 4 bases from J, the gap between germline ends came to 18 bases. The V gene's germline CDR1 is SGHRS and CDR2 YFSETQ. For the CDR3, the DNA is TGCGCCAGCAGCTTTGGGAGAGGGGCGATGTTCACTGAAGCTTTCTTT. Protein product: CASSFGRGAMFTEAFF. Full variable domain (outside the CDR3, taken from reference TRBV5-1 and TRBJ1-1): KAGVTQTPRYLIKTRGQQVTLSCSPISGHRSVSWYQQTPGQGLQFLFEYFSETQRNKGNFPGRFSGRQFSNSRSEMNVSTLELGDSALYLCASSFGRGAMFTEAFFGQGTRLTVV.

DNA of the CDR3: TGTGCCAGTAGTATATCTCTGGGAAACACTGAAGCTTTCTTT. This codes for CASSISLGNTEAFF. V gene TRBV19 combines with J gene TRBJ1-1, with D hard to call. This CDR3 region has 14 residues. Germline CDR1 and CDR2: LNHDA and SQIVND (reference sequence). V was shortened by 2 bases and J by 2 bases, with 9 bases between the two germline ends.

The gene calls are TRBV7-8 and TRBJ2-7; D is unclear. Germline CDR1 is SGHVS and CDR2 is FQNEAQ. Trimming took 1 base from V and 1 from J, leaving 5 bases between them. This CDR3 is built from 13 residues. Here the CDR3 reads CASSLERSYEQYF. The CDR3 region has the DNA TGTGCCAGCAGCTTAGAACGGTCCTACGAGCAGTACTTC. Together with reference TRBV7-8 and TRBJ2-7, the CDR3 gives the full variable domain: GAGVSQSPRYKVAKRGQDVALRCDPISGHVSLFWYQQALGQGPEFLTYFQNEAQLDKSGLPSDRFFAERPEGSVSTLKIQRTQQEDSAVYLCASSLERSYEQYFGPGTRLTVT.

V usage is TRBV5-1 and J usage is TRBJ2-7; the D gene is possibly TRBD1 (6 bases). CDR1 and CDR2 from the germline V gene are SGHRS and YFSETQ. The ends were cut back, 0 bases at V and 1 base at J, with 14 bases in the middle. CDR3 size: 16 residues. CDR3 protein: CASSLVAGAVSYEQYF. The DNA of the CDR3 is TGCGCCAGCAGCTTGGTTGCAGGGGCTGTTTCCTACGAGCAGTACTTC.

This CDR3 is CASSSFGAGNEQFF. The CDR3 coding sequence is TGTGCCAGCAGCTCGTTCGGAGCGGGCAATGAGCAGTTCTTC. The J gene is TRBJ2-1, the V gene TRBV7-2, with D maybe TRBD2 (6 bases). Germline V lookup: CDR1 SGHTA, CDR2 FQGNSA. The CDR3 totals 14 residues. Trimming left V 4 bases short and J 6 bases short, with 13 bases between.

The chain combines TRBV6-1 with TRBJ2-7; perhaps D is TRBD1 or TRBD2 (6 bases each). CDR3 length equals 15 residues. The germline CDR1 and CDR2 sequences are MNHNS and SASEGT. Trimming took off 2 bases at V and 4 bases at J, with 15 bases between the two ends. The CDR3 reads CASSENAGGRYEQYV. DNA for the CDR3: TGTGCCAGCAGTGAAAACGCCGGGGGCAGGTACGAGCAGTACGTC.

CDR3 bases: TGTGCCTGGAGCCGACAGAGGAGCTCCTACGAGCAGTACTTC. This codes for CAWSRQRSSYEQYF. The rearrangement links TRBV30 to TRBJ2-7; TRBD1 is a possible D gene (5 bases). CDR1 is GTSNPN, CDR2 SVGIG, per germline (reference sequence). The ends were cut back, 3 bases at V and 0 bases at J, with 12 bases in the middle. CDR3 length equals 14 residues.